Listed below are T cell receptor beta chains from one sample, sequenced in a study of blood T cell repertoires in COVID-19. Measured with immunoSEQ multiplex PCR; TCRdb has only the in-frame clones, and not every one. The sample has some 100,000 clones, roughly 85% seen once. Material for sequencing was peripheral blood. The receptor source for this set is a human donor in a cohort sampled during active COVID-19. The CDR3 runs from the conserved cysteine through the conserved F or W. Fields, in order: D gene, J gene, V gene, CDR3 length, clone size, CDR3 DNA, CDR3 protein. D genes are given only for firm matches. Only some rows state a clone size, as once, few, many or a class for expanded clones.

D: TRBD2; J: TRBJ2-3; V: TRBV6-2/TRBV6-3; length: 17; size: NA; DNA: TGTGCCAGCAGCCGGACTAGCGGGGGGCTTAGCACAGATACGCAGTATTTT; CDR3: CASSRTSGGLSTDTQYF
D: TRBD1; J: TRBJ2-1; V: TRBV6-4; length: 14; size: NA; DNA: TGTGCCAGCAGGCTTCAACAGGGGGCCTATGAGCAGTTCTTC; CDR3: CASRLQQGAYEQFF
D: NA; J: TRBJ2-3; V: TRBV5-4; length: 14; size: NA; DNA: TGTGCCAGCAGCCCAGCGACTAGCACAGATACGCAGTATTTT; CDR3: CASSPATSTDTQYF
D: TRBD2; J: TRBJ2-2; V: TRBV3-1/TRBV3-2; length: 16; size: once; DNA: TGTGCCAGCAGCACCAGCGGGAGGACGAACACCGGGGAGCTGTTTTTT; CDR3: CASSTSGRTNTGELFF
D: NA; J: TRBJ2-7; V: TRBV6-5; length: 16; size: NA; DNA: TGTGCCAGCAGTTACTCGGGGGGGGGCGCCACCTACGAGCAGTACTTC; CDR3: CASSYSGGGATYEQYF
D: TRBD1; J: TRBJ1-1; V: TRBV5-4; length: 16; size: few; DNA: TGTGCCAGCTCCGACCGGGACAGGGGTTTGAACACTGAAGCTTTCTTT; CDR3: CASSDRDRGLNTEAFF
D: TRBD2; J: TRBJ2-3; V: TRBV19; length: 17; size: few; DNA: TGTGCCAGTAGTCCTACCCTACTAGCGGTGCAACGGGATACGCAGTATTTT; CDR3: CASSPTLLAVQRDTQYF
D: TRBD1; J: TRBJ1-3; V: TRBV5-6; length: 14; size: NA; DNA: TGTGCCAGCAGCTCGACAGGGCGTGGAAACACCATATATTTT; CDR3: CASSSTGRGNTIYF
D: NA; J: TRBJ1-4; V: TRBV5-4; length: 16; size: NA; DNA: TGTGCCAGCAGCTTGGCCCCAGGCCAGGCTCAAGAAAAACTGTTTTTT; CDR3: CASSLAPGQAQEKLFF
D: TRBD2; J: TRBJ2-7; V: TRBV2; length: 16; size: NA; DNA: TGTGCCAGCAGCTTTACCGGGACTAGCAAGGCCGTCGAGCAGTACTTC; CDR3: CASSFTGTSKAVEQYF
D: NA; J: TRBJ1-2; V: TRBV5-6; length: 17; size: NA; DNA: TGTGCCAGCAGCTTGGCGGGGGGACTCCCTATCGGCTATGGCTACACCTTC; CDR3: CASSLAGGLPIGYGYTF
D: NA; J: TRBJ1-1; V: TRBV18; length: 14; size: NA; DNA: TGTGCCAGCTCACCAATGGCCGGGGACACTGAAGCTTTCTTT; CDR3: CASSPMAGDTEAFF
D: TRBD1; J: TRBJ1-6; V: TRBV28; length: 18; size: NA; DNA: TGTGCCAGCACCCGGACAGGGGCGTCCGAGTACTATAATTCACCCCTCCACTTT; CDR3: CASTRTGASEYYNSPLHF
D: TRBD1; J: TRBJ2-7; V: TRBV7-2; length: 13; size: once; DNA: TGTGCCAGCAGCTCACAGGGGGCTCACGAGCAGTACTTC; CDR3: CASSSQGAHEQYF
D: NA; J: TRBJ2-1; V: TRBV29-1; length: 14; size: NA; DNA: TGCAGCTCCGGTCAGGGAAGCTCCTACAATGAGCAGTTCTTC; CDR3: CSSGQGSSYNEQFF
D: NA; J: TRBJ2-6; V: TRBV12-3/TRBV12-4; length: 13; size: NA; DNA: TGTGCCAGCAGTTCCGTTGGGGCCAACGTCCTGACTTTC; CDR3: CASSSVGANVLTF
D: TRBD1; J: TRBJ2-1; V: TRBV15; length: 15; size: once; DNA: TGTGCCACCAGCCGGGGCCGGGACAGACGAGTTGAGCAGTTCTTC; CDR3: CATSRGRDRRVEQFF